This TCR beta chain originates from a study of early T cells in non-severe SARS-CoV-2 infection. Overall study results and limits: Using VDJdb, the matching emphasized anti-spike CD8 responses while missing private and CD4 specificities.

Tagging with unique molecular identifiers was applied to individual cDNA molecules. TCRdb analysed the 5' RACE reads with MiXCR anew, one entry per CDR3 protein. The table shows more than 45,000 distinct CDR3 sequences, with roughly an eighth occurring only once. With regard to this clonotype: Its antigen is not identified.

The TCR originated in an adult who was a healthcare worker with PCR-confirmed SARS-CoV-2 infection or an uninfected control (not recorded which). Material for sequencing was whole blood.

The CDR3 sequence is CASSLNRPDGELFF. DNA of the CDR3: TGTGCCAGCAGTTTAAATAGGCCCGACGGGGAGCTGTTTTTT. V and J are TRBV28 and TRBJ2-2; D uncertain. Germline V gene data show CDR1 as MDHEN and CDR2 as SYDVKM. CDR3 size: 14 residues. V dropped 2 bases and J dropped 7 bases, with 11 bases sitting between them.